The 14 T cell receptor beta chains below come from one sample, sequenced in a study of cytomegalovirus exposure and HLA in healthy donors. The PCR employed 60 Vbeta primers together with 13 Jbeta primers. The table came from immunoSEQ multiplex PCR; TCRdb's copy has only in-frame clones and leaves some out. The sample carries about 210,000 clones, around 90% recorded once. Sequencing was performed on PBMCs. These receptors came from a boy between 2 and 10 years old in good health and CMV-seronegative.

This clone appeared once. This rearrangement joins TRBV15 to TRBJ1-5, with TRBD1 matching over 7 bases. This CDR3 is built from 15 residues. The V gene's germline CDR1 is LNHNV and CDR2 YYDKDF (reference sequence). Trimming at V came to 4 bases and at J to 4 bases, leaving 7 bases not matched to a gene. The CDR3 DNA reads as TGTGCCACCAGCACTTCCGGGACAGCTAATCAGCCCCAGCATTTT. Encoded protein: CATSTSGTANQPQHF. The whole variable domain, remainder taken from reference TRBV15 and TRBJ1-5, is DAMVIQNPRYQVTQFGKPVTLSCSQTLNHNVMYWYQQKSSQAPKLLFHYYDKDFNNEADTPDNFQSRRPNTSFCFLDIRSPGLGDTAMYLCATSTSGTANQPQHFGDGTRLSIL.

The chain uses TRBV5-1 and TRBJ2-5; TRBD2 aligns across 10 bases. After removal of 0 bases from V and 1 base from J, the junction contained 6 bases not matched to a gene. This CDR3 has 17 residues. Germline V gives CDR1 SGHRS, CDR2 YFSETQ. In DNA form, the CDR3 reads TGCGCCAGCAGCTTGGGGCTAGCGGGGGCCCTCCAAGAGACCCAGTACTTC. It translates to CASSLGLAGALQETQYF.

The chain couples TRBV11-1 to TRBJ2-5; 9 nucleotides line up with TRBD1. This CDR3 is built from 15 residues. The germline CDR1 and CDR2 sequences are SGHAT and FQDESV (reference sequence). V lost 3 bases and J lost 5; bases outside the gene matches: 7. CDR3 sequence reads: CASSFPGQGSETQYF. The CDR3, as DNA: TGTGCCAGCAGCTTCCCGGGACAGGGCAGCGAGACCCAGTACTTC.

This chain joins TRBV7-9 and TRBJ2-5; TRBD2 matches at 12 bases. The CDR3 contains 16 residues. Germline V CDR1 and CDR2: SEHNR, FQNEAQ (reference sequence). Trimming took 2 bases from V and 2 from J; bases not matched to a gene: 3. CDR3 amino acids: CASSLILAGGQETQYF. The CDR3 DNA sequence: TGTGCCAGCAGCTTAATCCTAGCGGGGGGGCAAGAGACCCAGTACTTC.

The genes are TRBV19 and TRBJ2-7; D remains ambiguous. The CDR3 consists of 14 residues. Trimming left V 3 bases short and J 3 bases short, with 12 bases between. The V gene's germline CDR1 is LNHDA and CDR2 SQIVND (reference sequence). The CDR3 bases are TGTGCCAGTAGTATGTTTGGCAGAAACTACGAGCAGTACTTC. It specifies CASSMFGRNYEQYF. Supplemented by reference TRBV19 and TRBJ2-7, the full variable domain reads DGGITQSPKYLFRKEGQNVTLSCEQNLNHDAMYWYRQDPGQGLRLIYYSQIVNDFQKGDIAEGYSVSREKKESFPLTVTSAQKNPTAFYLCASSMFGRNYEQYFGPGTRLTVT.

This clone was seen a handful of times. The chain carries TRBV27 and TRBJ1-1; no firm D call. Trimming stripped 4 bases from V and 5 bases from J, with 14 bases between. Germline CDR1 MNHEY, CDR2 SMNVEV (reference sequence). The CDR3 has 14 residues. The CDR3 reads CASSSGGSRTEAFF. CDR3 coding DNA: TGTGCCAGCAGTTCCGGAGGGTCAAGGACTGAAGCTTTCTTT.

The J gene is TRBJ2-1, the V gene TRBV28; possibly TRBD1 for D (5 bases). There are 18 residues in the CDR3. The germline gives CDR1 MDHEN, CDR2 SYDVKM. Trimming took off 1 base at V and 9 bases at J, with 25 bases between the two ends. CDR3 sequence reads: CASSLFIFSAQEQGEQFF. The CDR3 region has the DNA TGTGCCAGCAGTTTATTTATCTTCTCGGCACAGGAGCAGGGTGAGCAGTTCTTC.

V gene TRBV6-1 combines with J gene TRBJ1-2; 8 nucleotides match TRBD1. J gave up 8 bases and V 4 bases, and 9 bases lay outside the gene matches. The CDR3 is 14 amino acids. Germline assignment: CDR1 MNHNS and CDR2 SASEGT. The chain's CDR3 is CASSGSRDRPGYTF. The CDR3 nucleotides are TGTGCCAGCAGTGGATCGAGGGACAGGCCGGGCTACACCTTC.

The V gene is TRBV5-1, the J gene TRBJ1-2; perhaps TRBD1 as D (5 bases). CDR1 and CDR2 (germline): SGHRS, YFSETQ. This CDR3 contains 14 residues. V lost 4 bases to trimming and J lost 8 bases, with 18 bases between them. The CDR3 DNA is TGCGCCAGCAGCGCCCAGGACACCGTCGGGGGCTACACCTTC. It yields the protein CASSAQDTVGGYTF.

The rearrangement links TRBV28 to TRBJ2-5; D unresolved. The CDR3 runs 12 residues. V dropped 3 bases and J dropped 5 bases, with 7 bases sitting between them. CDR1 and CDR2 (germline): MDHEN, SYDVKM. The CDR3 sequence is CASSFLRETQYF. The CDR3 nucleotides read TGTGCCAGCAGTTTCCTCCGGGAGACCCAGTACTTC.

This chain uses TRBV6-1 with TRBJ1-5; D is possibly TRBD1 (6 bases). Trimming cost V 8 bases and J 3 bases, with 11 bases left between them. Germline CDR1 reads MNHNS; CDR2 reads SASEGT. The CDR3 runs 13 residues. CDR3 protein: CASERQDNQPQHF. Here the CDR3 DNA reads TGTGCCAGCGAAAGACAGGACAATCAGCCCCAGCATTTT.

This chain links TRBV4-1 with TRBJ1-2, with D possibly TRBD1 on 6 matching bases. The CDR3 spans 12 residues. Trimming shortened V by 5 bases and J by 7 bases, and 11 bases separated the two germline ends. Germline V gives CDR1 MGHRA, CDR2 YSYEKL. The DNA for the CDR3 is TGCGCCAGCAGCGTGGGGGCGGTTGGCTACACCTTC. It yields the protein CASSVGAVGYTF.

The rearrangement uses TRBV5-4 and TRBJ1-2; D possibly corresponds to TRBD1 (5 bases). Trimming left V 5 bases short and J 1 base short, with 12 bases between. This CDR3 spans 14 amino acids. The V gene's germline CDR1 is SGHNT and CDR2 YYREEE (reference sequence). This chain's CDR3 is CASSRQSFNYGYTF. DNA for the CDR3: TGTGCCAGCAGTCGACAGTCTTTTAACTATGGCTACACCTTC.

In DNA, the CDR3 is TGTGCCAGCGGCGACAGGAGCAATCAGCCCCAGCATTTT. It yields the protein CASGDRSNQPQHF. The V gene is TRBV28, the J gene TRBJ1-5, with D tentatively TRBD1 (6 bases). Germline V gene lookup returns CDR1 MDHEN and CDR2 SYDVKM. CDR3 length equals 13 residues. The V end lost 8 bases, the J end lost 1 base, and 9 bases lay between the germline ends.